Following are 24 T cell receptor beta chains from one sample sequenced in a study of a mutant IDH1 vaccine in newly diagnosed glioma. Stated time point: week 47, end of study. Every vaccine dose comprised 300 ug of mutant IDH1 20-mer peptide plus topical imiquimod. TCRdb keeps only in-frame clones here, not all; method: immunoSEQ multiplex PCR. The sample yields approximately 32,000 clones, 89% seen once. These receptors' targets are unknown. Here the sequenced sample was PBMCs, taken from a glioma patient whose treatment included an IDH1 peptide vaccine. These receptors all come from a man between 35 and 55 years old with glioma.

This CDR3 reads CASGFGIAYNEQFF. CDR3 sequence (DNA): TGTGCTAGTGGTTTCGGAATAGCCTACAATGAGCAGTTCTTC. The V call is TRBV12-5, the J call TRBJ2-1, with D hard to call. CDR1 and CDR2 (germline): LGHNT, FRNRAP. The CDR3 spans 14 residues. Trimming left V 3 bases short and J 2 bases short, with 8 bases between.

The chain recombines TRBV14 with TRBJ1-4; 7 nucleotides match TRBD1. The V gene's germline CDR1 is SGHDN and CDR2 FVKESK. The length of the CDR3 is 16 residues. The V gene end was trimmed by 3 bases and the J gene end by 6 bases; junction bases not matched to a gene: 10. CDR3 nucleotide sequence: TGTGCCAGCAGCCACCGGACAGGAGGCTCCTATGAAAAACTGTTTTTT. It specifies CASSHRTGGSYEKLFF.

The rearrangement uses TRBV19 and TRBJ2-3, with D tentatively TRBD1 (6 bases). This CDR3 comprises 15 residues. Germline lookup yields CDR1 LNHDA and CDR2 SQIVND (reference sequence). Trimming took off 5 bases at V and 0 bases at J, with 12 bases between the two ends. The CDR3 DNA is TGTGCCAGTAGTTTAGGACAGACTAGCACAGATACGCAGTATTTT. Protein: CASSLGQTSTDTQYF. Based on the CDR3 plus reference TRBV19 and TRBJ2-3, the full variable domain is DGGITQSPKYLFRKEGQNVTLSCEQNLNHDAMYWYRQDPGQGLRLIYYSQIVNDFQKGDIAEGYSVSREKKESFPLTVTSAQKNPTAFYLCASSLGQTSTDTQYFGPGTRLTVL.

The count of this clone is one. This chain connects TRBV2 to TRBJ1-6; no reliable D call. The CDR3 is made up of 15 amino acids. The V gene's germline CDR1 is SNHLY and CDR2 FYNNEI. V shed 1 base and J shed 7 bases, with 11 bases lying between them. The CDR3 loop is CASSEVEAPNSPLHF. The DNA of the CDR3 is TGTGCCAGCAGTGAAGTAGAGGCGCCAAATTCACCCCTCCACTTT.

The chain is built from TRBV6-4 and TRBJ1-2; D may be TRBD1 (5 bases). The ends were cut back, 3 bases at V and 5 bases at J, with 13 bases in the middle. Germline V CDR1 and CDR2: MRHNA, SNTAGT. The CDR3 is 14 residues long. The CDR3 nucleotides read TGTGCCAGCAGTGAGGGACGGACGATTTATGGCTACACCTTC. Translating gives CASSEGRTIYGYTF.

The chain joins TRBV6-6 to TRBJ2-7; no clear D gene. This CDR3 contains 16 residues. The germline V gene has CDR1 MNHNY and CDR2 SVGAGI (reference sequence). CDR3 in amino acids: CASSNSVGTRTYEQYV. The CDR3 DNA is TGTGCCAGCAGTAACTCCGTCGGCACCCGAACCTACGAGCAGTACGTC.

The chain combines TRBV6-5 with TRBJ1-1, with 10 bases that match TRBD1. CDR3 size: 15 residues. Germline lookup yields CDR1 MNHEY and CDR2 SVGAGI. The V and J ends lost 5 bases and 4 bases, in that order; junction bases with no gene match: 7. The CDR3 reads CASSTRTGGFTEAFF. The CDR3, as DNA: TGTGCCAGCAGTACCCGGACAGGGGGATTCACTGAAGCTTTCTTT.

J is TRBJ1-2 and V is TRBV18, with D possibly TRBD1 on 5 matching bases. CDR1 and CDR2 (germline): KGHSH, LQKENI. The germline V and J ends were trimmed by 4 bases and 4 bases, with 16 bases remaining between them. This CDR3 is built from 15 residues. CDR3 sequence: CASSLTTTGAYGYTF. The CDR3 DNA is TGTGCCAGCTCACTCACCACGACCGGGGCCTATGGCTACACCTTC. Full variable domain (rest looked up from reference TRBV18 and TRBJ1-2): NAGVMQNPRHLVRRRGQEARLRCSPMKGHSHVYWYRQLPEEGLKFMVYLQKENIIDESGMPKERFSAEFPKEGPSILRIQQVVRGDSAAYFCASSLTTTGAYGYTFGSGTRLTVV.

V and J are TRBV6-4 and TRBJ2-3; 9 bases map to TRBD2. The CDR3 is 15 amino acids. The germline V gene encodes CDR1 MRHNA and CDR2 SNTAGT. J lost 0 bases, V lost 3 bases, and 1 base had no gene match. The CDR3 DNA is TGTGCCAGCAGTGAGGCGGGGGGGAGCACAGATACGCAGTATTTT. This translates into CASSEAGGSTDTQYF.

This chain links TRBV7-2 with TRBJ2-4; 10 bases are shared with TRBD2. The V segment lost 1 base and the J segment 5 bases; nucleotides outside the gene matches: 8. The CDR3 spans 17 residues. Germline values: CDR1 SGHTA, CDR2 FQGNSA. The DNA for the CDR3 is TGTGCCAGCAGCTTAGGACTAGCGGGTGGCTGGGAAAACATTCAGTACTTC. It codes for CASSLGLAGGWENIQYF.

This chain connects TRBV28 to TRBJ2-2; TRBD2 agrees at 11 bases. The germline gives CDR1 MDHEN, CDR2 SYDVKM. V dropped 3 bases and J dropped 6; count of bases not matched to a gene: 9. The CDR3 runs 17 residues. This CDR3 reads CASSFWASGRSSGELFF. As DNA, the CDR3 is TGTGCCAGCAGTTTTTGGGCTAGCGGGAGGAGTTCCGGGGAGCTGTTTTTT. The full variable domain, its missing parts supplied by reference TRBV28 and TRBJ2-2, is DVKVTQSSRYLVKRTGEKVFLECVQDMDHENMFWYRQDPGLGLRLIYFSYDVKMKEKGDIPEGYSVSREKKERFSLILESASTNQTSMYLCASSFWASGRSSGELFFGEGSRLTVL.

The rearrangement links TRBV10-3 to TRBJ1-2; 12 bases agree with TRBD1. CDR3 length: 15 residues. J gave up 7 bases and V 5 bases, and 8 bases lay outside the gene matches. Germline values: CDR1 ENHRY, CDR2 SYGVKD. CDR3 in amino acids: CAISRGQGAEGGYTF. The CDR3 nucleotides read TGTGCCATCAGTAGGGGACAGGGGGCAGAGGGTGGCTACACCTTC.

This sequence joins TRBV29-1 and TRBJ1-2; 7 positions agree with TRBD1. This CDR3 is built from 14 residues. The germline V gene encodes CDR1 SQVTM and CDR2 ANQGSEA. V lost 7 bases to trimming and J lost 2 bases; unmatched junction nucleotides: 10. In DNA, the CDR3 is TGCAGCGCCCCTGGGCCAGGGGGGAACTATGGCTACACCTTC. This encodes CSAPGPGGNYGYTF.

The chain couples TRBV28 to TRBJ2-5; 7 bases match TRBD1. The CDR3 has 13 amino acids. V was pared by 2 bases and J by 5 bases, with 2 bases of the junction left unmatched. Germline V CDR1 and CDR2: MDHEN, SYDVKM. The CDR3 DNA reads TGTGCCAGCAGTTTAATACAGGGGGAGACCCAGTACTTC. Protein product: CASSLIQGETQYF.

This chain joins TRBV2 and TRBJ2-1; possibly TRBD2 for D (5 bases). Germline CDR1 SNHLY, CDR2 FYNNEI. The CDR3 consists of 16 residues. V lost 3 bases and J lost 10, with 22 bases in between. The CDR3 DNA follows: TGTGCCAGCAGTGAGAAAAGCGGACCAAGCAGTGGGGAGCAGTTCTTC. This sequence encodes CASSEKSGPSSGEQFF.

The rearrangement links TRBV9 to TRBJ1-2; D ambiguous. From germline, CDR1 is SGDLS and CDR2 YYNGEE. This CDR3 contains 14 residues. The ends were cut back, 0 bases at V and 2 bases at J, with 8 bases in the middle. Written as DNA, the CDR3 is TGTGCCAGCAGCGTAGGGACTGCAAACTATGGCTACACCTTC. Amino acids: CASSVGTANYGYTF.

The chain employs TRBV10-2 and TRBJ2-4; 8 bases fit TRBD2. V lost 0 bases, J lost 3 bases, and 7 bases stayed unmatched. Looked up from germline, CDR1 is WSHSY and CDR2 is SAAADI. The CDR3 has 17 residues. CDR3 DNA sequence: TGCGCCAGCAGTGAGTCGCCCACTAGCGGATACAAAAACATTCAGTACTTC. Protein product: CASSESPTSGYKNIQYF.

J is TRBJ1-6 and V is TRBV28; D may be TRBD1 (5 bases). CDR3 length: 15 amino acids. CDR1 is MDHEN and CDR2 is SYDVKM in the germline V gene. Trimming shortened V by 4 bases and J by 1 base, and 8 bases separated the two germline ends. The CDR3 loop is CASSWGLSYNSPLHF. CDR3 nucleotides: TGTGCCAGCAGTTGGGGACTTTCCTATAATTCACCCCTCCACTTT.

The chain combines TRBV6-5 with TRBJ1-3; possibly TRBD1 for D (6 bases). The V and J ends lost 6 bases and 1 base respectively, with 13 bases between them. The length of the CDR3 is 15 residues. The germline CDR1 and CDR2 sequences are MNHEY and SVGAGI. In nucleotides, the CDR3 is TGTGCCAGCAGCATACGAGGGGGATCTGGAAACACCATATATTTT. This translates into CASSIRGGSGNTIYF.

This clone occurred a few times. The chain couples TRBV5-4 to TRBJ2-2; TRBD1 might be the D (5 bases). The germline gives CDR1 SGHNT, CDR2 YYREEE (reference sequence). V was cut by 0 bases and J by 1 base, with 13 bases left in between. The CDR3 runs 17 residues. In DNA, the CDR3 is TGTGCCAGCAGCTTGGGGACAACTTCTGTGAACACCGGGGAGCTGTTTTTT. Protein: CASSLGTTSVNTGELFF.

The chain combines TRBV6-5 with TRBJ1-2; TRBD1 aligns across 10 bases. Unmatched junction bases numbered 8, after V lost 6 bases and J lost 4 bases. The CDR3 has 15 residues. In germline, CDR1 is MNHEY, CDR2 SVGAGI. CDR3 nucleotides: TGTGCCAGCAGCAGTCCGGGACAGGGGTTCTATGGCTACACCTTC. It translates to CASSSPGQGFYGYTF.

This chain joins TRBV5-1 and TRBJ1-2; D remains unclear. This CDR3 has 15 residues. Trimming took off 3 bases at V and 2 bases at J, with 14 bases between the two ends. The germline V gene has CDR1 SGHRS and CDR2 YFSETQ. The CDR3 protein is CASSSGRADNYGYTF. The CDR3 bases are TGCGCCAGCAGCTCCGGAAGGGCAGACAACTATGGCTACACCTTC.

The chain uses TRBV19 and TRBJ2-7; no clear D. Germline assignment: CDR1 LNHDA and CDR2 SQIVND (reference sequence). This CDR3 region has 13 residues. V was clipped by 3 bases and J by 1 base, with 7 bases between them. Here the CDR3 reads CASSIARSYEQYF. CDR3 coding DNA: TGTGCCAGTAGTATCGCCAGGTCCTACGAGCAGTACTTC.

As for this clone: It is unclear where the CDR3 begins or ends on the DNA, so no DNA is shown, and the CDR3 is as TCRdb lists it. V gene TRBV27 combines with J gene TRBJ2-7. The germline gives CDR1 MNHEY, CDR2 SMNVEV (reference sequence). A total of 15 residues make up the CDR3, ends included. CDR3 region: CASSTSTISSYEQYF.